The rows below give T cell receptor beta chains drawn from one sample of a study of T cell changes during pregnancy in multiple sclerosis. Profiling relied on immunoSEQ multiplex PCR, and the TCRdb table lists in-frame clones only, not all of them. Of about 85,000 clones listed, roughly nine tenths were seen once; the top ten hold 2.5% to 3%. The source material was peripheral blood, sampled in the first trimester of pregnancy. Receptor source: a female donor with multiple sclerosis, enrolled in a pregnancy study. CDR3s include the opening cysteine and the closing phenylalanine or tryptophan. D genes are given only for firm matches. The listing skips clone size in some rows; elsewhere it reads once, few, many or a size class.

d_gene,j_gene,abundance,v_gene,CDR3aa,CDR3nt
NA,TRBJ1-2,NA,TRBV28,CASGGGSWYGYTF,TGTGCCAGCGGGGGGGGGAGTTGGTATGGCTACACCTTC
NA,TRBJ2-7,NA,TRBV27,CASSFGRGRGYEQYF,TGTGCCAGCAGTTTTGGTCGGGGCAGGGGTTACGAGCAGTACTTC
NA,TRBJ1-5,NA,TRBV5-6,CASSLYGAANSNQPQHF,TGTGCCAGCAGCTTGTATGGGGCAGCTAATAGCAATCAGCCCCAGCATTTT
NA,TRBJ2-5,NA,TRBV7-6,CASSLATRADRETQYF,TGTGCCAGCAGCTTAGCGACGCGAGCGGATCGGGAGACCCAGTACTTC
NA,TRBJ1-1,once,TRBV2,CASSETGVNEAFF,TGTGCCAGCAGTGAAACCGGGGTCAATGAAGCTTTCTTT
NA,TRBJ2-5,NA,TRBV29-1,CSAFPSMRETQYF,TGCAGCGCGTTCCCTTCCATGAGGGAGACCCAGTACTTC
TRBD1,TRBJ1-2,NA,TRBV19,CASMRGLGSVDGYTF,TGTGCCAGCATGAGGGGGCTTGGAAGTGTCGATGGCTACACCTTC
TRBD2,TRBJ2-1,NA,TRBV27,CASSSRSSGSTYNEQFF,TGTGCCAGCAGTTCAAGATCTAGCGGTTCGACCTACAATGAGCAGTTCTTC
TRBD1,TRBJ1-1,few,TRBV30,CAWNRGGTNTEAFF,TGTGCCTGGAACAGGGGCGGGACGAACACTGAAGCTTTCTTT
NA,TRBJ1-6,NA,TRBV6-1,CAISTGYNSPLHF,TGTGCCATTTCGACGGGTTATAATTCACCCCTCCACTTT
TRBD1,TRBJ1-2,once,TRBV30,CAWKRQGSGGYTF,TGTGCCTGGAAACGACAGGGATCGGGTGGCTACACCTTC
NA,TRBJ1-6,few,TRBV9,CASSARGSRRSSPLHF,TGTGCCAGCAGCGCGCGAGGATCTCGGAGGTCTTCACCCCTCCACTTT
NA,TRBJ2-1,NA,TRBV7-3,CASSLMAASYNEQFF,TGTGCCAGCAGCTTAATGGCGGCAAGTTACAATGAGCAGTTCTTC
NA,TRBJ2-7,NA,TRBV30,CAWRLMYEQYF,TGTGCCTGGAGACTGATGTACGAGCAGTACTTC
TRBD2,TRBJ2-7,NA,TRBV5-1,CASRVNSGNPGSYEQYF,TGCGCCAGCAGAGTTAATAGCGGGAACCCTGGCTCCTACGAGCAGTACTTC
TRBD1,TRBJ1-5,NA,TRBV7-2,CASSPGQTYWPQHF,TGTGCCAGCAGCCCGGGACAGACGTATTGGCCCCAGCATTTT
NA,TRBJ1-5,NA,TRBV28,CASSLVAGIGNQPQHF,TGTGCCAGCAGTTTAGTCGCAGGGATCGGCAATCAGCCCCAGCATTTT
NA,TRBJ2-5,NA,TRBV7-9,CASSPTEVADQETQYF,TGTGCCAGCAGCCCCACCGAGGTCGCAGACCAAGAGACCCAGTACTTC
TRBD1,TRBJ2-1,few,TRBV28,CASRRTGNNEQFF,TGTGCCAGCAGGCGGACAGGGAACAATGAGCAGTTCTTC
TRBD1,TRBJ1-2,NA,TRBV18,CASSRDRADYGYTF,TGTGCCAGCTCACGGGACAGGGCGGATTATGGCTACACCTTC
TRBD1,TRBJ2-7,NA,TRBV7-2,CASSLALGQSGYEQYF,TGTGCCAGCAGCTTAGCGTTGGGACAGTCAGGCTACGAGCAGTACTTC
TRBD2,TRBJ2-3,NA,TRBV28,CASSGAGVVRDTQYF,TGTGCCAGCAGTGGCGCGGGAGTCGTACGGGATACGCAGTATTTT
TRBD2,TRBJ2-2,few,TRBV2,CASSGLAANTGELFF,TGTGCCAGCAGTGGACTAGCGGCGAACACCGGGGAGCTGTTTTTT
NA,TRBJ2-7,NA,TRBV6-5,CATYSTLSYEQYF,TGTGCCACCTACTCGACACTTTCCTACGAGCAGTACTTC
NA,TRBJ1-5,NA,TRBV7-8,CASSLEAGGNQPQHF,TGTGCCAGCAGCTTAGAGGCAGGGGGCAATCAGCCCCAGCATTTT
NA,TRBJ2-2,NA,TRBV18,CASSPRDTFLRDTGELFF,TGTGCCAGCTCACCAAGGGACACATTCCTTCGGGACACCGGGGAGCTGTTTTTT
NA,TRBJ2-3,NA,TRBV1,CTSSHRKTSVKDTQYF,TGCACCAGCAGCCACAGGAAAACTAGCGTTAAGGATACGCAGTATTTT
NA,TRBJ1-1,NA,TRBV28,CASSGGGETEAFF,TGTGCCAGCAGCGGGGGGGGAGAGACTGAAGCTTTCTTT